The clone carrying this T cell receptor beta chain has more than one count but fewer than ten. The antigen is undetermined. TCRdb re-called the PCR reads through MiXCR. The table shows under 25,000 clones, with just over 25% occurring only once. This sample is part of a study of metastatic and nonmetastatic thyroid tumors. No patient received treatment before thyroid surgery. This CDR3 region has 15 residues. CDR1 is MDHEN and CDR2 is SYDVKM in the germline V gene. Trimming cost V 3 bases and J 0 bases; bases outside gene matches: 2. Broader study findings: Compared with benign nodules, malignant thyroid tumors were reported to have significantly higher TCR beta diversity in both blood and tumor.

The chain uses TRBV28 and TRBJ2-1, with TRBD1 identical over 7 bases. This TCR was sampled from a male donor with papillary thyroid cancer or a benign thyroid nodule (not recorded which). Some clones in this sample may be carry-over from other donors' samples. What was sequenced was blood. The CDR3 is CASSLAGGSYNEQFF. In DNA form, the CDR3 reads TGTGCCAGCAGTTTGGCAGGGGGCTCCTACAATGAGCAGTTCTTC.